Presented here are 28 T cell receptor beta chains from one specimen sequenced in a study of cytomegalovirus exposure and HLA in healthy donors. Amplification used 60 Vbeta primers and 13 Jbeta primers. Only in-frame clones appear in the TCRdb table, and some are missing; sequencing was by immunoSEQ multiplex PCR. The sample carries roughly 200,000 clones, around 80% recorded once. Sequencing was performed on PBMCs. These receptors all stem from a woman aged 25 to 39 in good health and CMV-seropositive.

DNA for the CDR3: TGTGCCAGCAGATCCACCAACAGACGAACAAGCAATCAGCCCCAGCATTTT. Translation gives CASRSTNRRTSNQPQHF. The chain joins TRBV27 to TRBJ1-5; unclear D gene. The CDR3 extends over 17 amino acids. Trimming left V 6 bases short and J 1 base short, with 19 bases between. Germline V CDR1 and CDR2: MNHEY, SMNVEV (reference sequence).

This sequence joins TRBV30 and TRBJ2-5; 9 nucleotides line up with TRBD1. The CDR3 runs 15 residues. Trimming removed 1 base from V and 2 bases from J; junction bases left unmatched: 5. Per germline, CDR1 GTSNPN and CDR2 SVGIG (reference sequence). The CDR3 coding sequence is TGTGCCTGGAGTGGGGGACAGGGCTATCAAGAGACCCAGTACTTC. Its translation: CAWSGGQGYQETQYF.

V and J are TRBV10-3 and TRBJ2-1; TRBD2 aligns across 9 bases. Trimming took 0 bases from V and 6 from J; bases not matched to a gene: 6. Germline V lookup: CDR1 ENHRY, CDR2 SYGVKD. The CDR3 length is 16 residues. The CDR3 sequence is CAISESAGLAFNEQFF. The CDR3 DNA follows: TGTGCCATCAGTGAGTCGGCGGGACTAGCATTCAATGAGCAGTTCTTC.

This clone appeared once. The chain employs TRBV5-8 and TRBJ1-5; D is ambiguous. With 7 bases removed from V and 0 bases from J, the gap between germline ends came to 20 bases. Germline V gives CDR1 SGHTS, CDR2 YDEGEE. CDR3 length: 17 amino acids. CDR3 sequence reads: CASHFLGATYSNQPQHF. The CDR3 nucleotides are TGTGCCAGCCACTTTCTGGGAGCCACTTATAGCAATCAGCCCCAGCATTTT.

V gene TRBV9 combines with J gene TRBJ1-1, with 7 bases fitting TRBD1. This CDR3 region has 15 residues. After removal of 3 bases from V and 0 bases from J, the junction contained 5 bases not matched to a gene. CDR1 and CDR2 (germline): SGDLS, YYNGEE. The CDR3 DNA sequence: TGTGCCAGCAGCGCAGGGGGAGGATTGAACACTGAAGCTTTCTTT. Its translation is CASSAGGGLNTEAFF.

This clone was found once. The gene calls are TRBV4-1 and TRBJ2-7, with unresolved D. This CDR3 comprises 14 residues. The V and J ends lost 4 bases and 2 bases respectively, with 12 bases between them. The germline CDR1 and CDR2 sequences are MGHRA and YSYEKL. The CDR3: CASSPRTVTYEQYF. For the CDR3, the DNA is TGCGCCAGCAGCCCCCGCACAGTTACCTACGAGCAGTACTTC.

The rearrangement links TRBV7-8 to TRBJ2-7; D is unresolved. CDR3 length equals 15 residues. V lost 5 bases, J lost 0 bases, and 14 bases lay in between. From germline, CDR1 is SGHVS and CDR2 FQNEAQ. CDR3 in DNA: TGTGCCAGCAGCAAAGACCACGGGTCCTCCTACGAGCAGTACTTC. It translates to CASSKDHGSSYEQYF.

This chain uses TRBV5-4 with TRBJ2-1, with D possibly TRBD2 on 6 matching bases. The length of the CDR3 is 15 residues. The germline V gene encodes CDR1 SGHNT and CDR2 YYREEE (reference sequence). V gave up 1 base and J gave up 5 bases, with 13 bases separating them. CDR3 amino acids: CASSLRRDGDNEQFF. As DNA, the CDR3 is TGTGCCAGCAGCTTGCGGCGGGACGGAGACAATGAGCAGTTCTTC. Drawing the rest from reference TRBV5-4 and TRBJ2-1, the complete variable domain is ETGVTQSPTHLIKTRGQQVTLRCSSQSGHNTVSWYQQALGQGPQFIFQYYREEENGRGNFPPRFSGLQFPNYSSELNVNALELDDSALYLCASSLRRDGDNEQFFGPGTRLTVL.

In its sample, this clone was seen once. CDR3 nucleotides: TGTGCCAGCAGCTTCCGGGACTTCTCCTACGAGCAGTACTTC. Encoded protein: CASSFRDFSYEQYF. This chain uses TRBV13 with TRBJ2-7; D perhaps matches TRBD2 (6 bases). Germline V CDR1 and CDR2: PRHDT, FYEKMQ (reference sequence). Trimming shortened V by 3 bases and J by 0 bases, and 9 bases separated the two germline ends. The CDR3 is made up of 14 amino acids.

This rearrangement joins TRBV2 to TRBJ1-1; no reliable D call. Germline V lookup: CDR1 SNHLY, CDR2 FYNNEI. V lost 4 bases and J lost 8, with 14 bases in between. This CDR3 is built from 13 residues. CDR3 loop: CASSVAALGEAFF. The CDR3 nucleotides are TGTGCCAGCAGTGTCGCAGCCCTGGGCGAAGCTTTCTTT.

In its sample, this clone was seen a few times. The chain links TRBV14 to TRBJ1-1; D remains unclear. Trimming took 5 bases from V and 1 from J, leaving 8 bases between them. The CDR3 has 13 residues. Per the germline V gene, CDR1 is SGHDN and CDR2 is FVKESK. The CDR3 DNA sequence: TGTGCCAGCAGCATGCAGGAGAACACTGAAGCTTTCTTT. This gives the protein CASSMQENTEAFF.

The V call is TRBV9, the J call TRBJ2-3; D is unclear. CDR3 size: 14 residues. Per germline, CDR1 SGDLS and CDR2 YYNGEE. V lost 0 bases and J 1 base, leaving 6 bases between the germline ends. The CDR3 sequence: CASSVEIGTDTQYF. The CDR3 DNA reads TGTGCCAGCAGCGTAGAAATAGGCACAGATACGCAGTATTTT.

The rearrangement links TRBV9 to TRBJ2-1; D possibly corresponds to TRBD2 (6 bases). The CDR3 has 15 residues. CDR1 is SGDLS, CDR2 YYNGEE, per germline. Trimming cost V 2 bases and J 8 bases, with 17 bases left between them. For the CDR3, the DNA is TGTGCCAGCAGCGTGACAGCGGGTGCTTTGGATGAGCAGTTCTTC. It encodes CASSVTAGALDEQFF.

DNA for the CDR3: TGTGCCTGGAGTCAGGGTACGGGCACCGGGGAGCTGTTTTTT. Amino acid sequence: CAWSQGTGTGELFF. The gene calls are TRBV30 and TRBJ2-2; the D gene is possibly TRBD1 (5 bases). The CDR3 has 14 residues. The V end was cut by 2 bases, the J end by 4 bases, with 11 bases between. From germline, CDR1 is GTSNPN and CDR2 SVGIG (reference sequence). Full variable domain (missing parts from reference TRBV30 and TRBJ2-2): SQTIHQWPATLVQPVGSPLSLECTVEGTSNPNLYWYRQAAGRGLQLLFYSVGIGQISSEVPQNLSASRPQDRQFILSSKKLLLSDSGFYLCAWSQGTGTGELFFGEGSRLTVL.

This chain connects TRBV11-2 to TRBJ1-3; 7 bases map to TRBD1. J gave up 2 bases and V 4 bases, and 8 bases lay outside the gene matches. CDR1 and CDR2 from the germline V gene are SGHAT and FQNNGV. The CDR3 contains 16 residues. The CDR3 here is CASSYYRGPTGNTIYF. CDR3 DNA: TGTGCCAGCAGCTACTACAGGGGCCCCACTGGAAACACCATATATTTT.

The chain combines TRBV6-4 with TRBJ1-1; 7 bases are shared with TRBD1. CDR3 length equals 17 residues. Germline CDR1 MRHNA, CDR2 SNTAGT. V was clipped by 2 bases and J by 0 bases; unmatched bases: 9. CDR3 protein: CASSDRDRDLMNTEAFF. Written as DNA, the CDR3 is TGTGCCAGCAGTGACCGCGACAGGGACTTAATGAACACTGAAGCTTTCTTT.

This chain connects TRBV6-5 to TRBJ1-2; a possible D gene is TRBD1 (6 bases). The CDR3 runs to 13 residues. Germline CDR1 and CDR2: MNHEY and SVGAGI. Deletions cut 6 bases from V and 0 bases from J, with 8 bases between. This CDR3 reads CASSRTANYGYTF. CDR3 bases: TGTGCCAGCAGCCGGACAGCTAACTATGGCTACACCTTC.

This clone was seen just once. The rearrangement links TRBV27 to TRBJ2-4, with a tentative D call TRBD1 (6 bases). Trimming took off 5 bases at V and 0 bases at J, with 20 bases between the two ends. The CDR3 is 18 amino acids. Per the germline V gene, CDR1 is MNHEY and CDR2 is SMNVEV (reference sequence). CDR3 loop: CASSPWGPGDLAKNIQYF. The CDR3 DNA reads TGTGCCAGCAGTCCCTGGGGGCCAGGCGATTTAGCCAAAAACATTCAGTACTTC.

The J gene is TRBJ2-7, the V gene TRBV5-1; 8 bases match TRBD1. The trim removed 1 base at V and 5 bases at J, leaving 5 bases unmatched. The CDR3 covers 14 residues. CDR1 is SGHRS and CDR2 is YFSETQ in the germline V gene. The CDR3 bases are TGCGCCAGCAGCTTGCGGGGACAGGTCCACGAGCAGTACTTC. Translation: CASSLRGQVHEQYF.

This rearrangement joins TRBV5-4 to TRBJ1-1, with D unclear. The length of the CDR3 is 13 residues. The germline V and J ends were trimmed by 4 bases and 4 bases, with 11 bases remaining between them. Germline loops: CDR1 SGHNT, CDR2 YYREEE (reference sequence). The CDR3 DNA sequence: TGTGCCAGCAGCCGTTCAGTAGCCACTGAAGCTTTCTTT. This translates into CASSRSVATEAFF.

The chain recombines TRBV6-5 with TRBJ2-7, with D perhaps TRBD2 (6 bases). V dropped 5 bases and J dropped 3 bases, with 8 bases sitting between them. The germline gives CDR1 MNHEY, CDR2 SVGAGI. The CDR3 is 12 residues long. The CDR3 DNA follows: TGTGCCAGCAGTAGACTAGGCTACGAGCAGTACTTC. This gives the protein CASSRLGYEQYF.

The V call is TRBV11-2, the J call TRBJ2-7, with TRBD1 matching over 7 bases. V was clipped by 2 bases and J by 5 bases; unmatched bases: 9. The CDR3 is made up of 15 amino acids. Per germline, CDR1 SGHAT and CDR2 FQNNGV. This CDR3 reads CASSLLIAGGHEQYF. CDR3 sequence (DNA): TGTGCCAGCAGCTTACTCATCGCAGGGGGACACGAGCAGTACTTC.

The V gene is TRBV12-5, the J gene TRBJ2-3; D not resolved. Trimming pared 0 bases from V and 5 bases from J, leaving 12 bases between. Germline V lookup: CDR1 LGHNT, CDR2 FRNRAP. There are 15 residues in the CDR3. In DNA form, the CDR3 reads TGTGCTAGTGGTTTGGTACCTAATAGTCTAGATACGCAGTATTTT. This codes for CASGLVPNSLDTQYF.

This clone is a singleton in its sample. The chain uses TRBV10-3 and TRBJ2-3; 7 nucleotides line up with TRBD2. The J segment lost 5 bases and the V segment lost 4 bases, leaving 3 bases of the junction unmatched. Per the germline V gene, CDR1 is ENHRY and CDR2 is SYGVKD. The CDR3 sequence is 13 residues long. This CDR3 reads CAISGGEGDTQYF. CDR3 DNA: TGTGCCATCAGTGGGGGGGAGGGAGATACGCAGTATTTT.

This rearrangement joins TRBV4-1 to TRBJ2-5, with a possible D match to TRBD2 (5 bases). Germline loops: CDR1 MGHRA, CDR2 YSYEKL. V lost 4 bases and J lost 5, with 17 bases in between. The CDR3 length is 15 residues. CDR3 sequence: CASSPATSSSETQYF. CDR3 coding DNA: TGCGCCAGCAGCCCGGCTACTAGTAGTTCGGAGACCCAGTACTTC.

The CDR3 here is CSVQGDLNEKLFF. CDR3 nucleotide sequence: TGCAGCGTTCAGGGGGACCTTAATGAAAAACTGTTTTTT. This sequence joins TRBV29-1 and TRBJ1-4, with 7 nucleotides matching TRBD1. Germline-derived CDR1 and CDR2 are SQVTM and ANQGSEA. This CDR3 is built from 13 residues. The V gene end was trimmed by 5 bases and the J gene end by 4 bases; junction bases not matched to a gene: 4. Full variable domain (remainder filled in from reference TRBV29-1 and TRBJ1-4): SAVISQKPSRDICQRGTSLTIQCQVDSQVTMMFWYRQQPGQSLTLIATANQGSEATYESGFVIDKFPISRPNLTFSTLTVSNMSPEDSSIYLCSVQGDLNEKLFFGSGTQLSVL.

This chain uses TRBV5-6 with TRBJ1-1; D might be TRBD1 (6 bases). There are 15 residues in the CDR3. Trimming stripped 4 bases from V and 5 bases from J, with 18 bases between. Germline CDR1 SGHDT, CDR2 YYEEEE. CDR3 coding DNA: TGTGCCAGCAGCCGCCCAGGGGCGGAAGTAACTGAAGCTTTCTTT. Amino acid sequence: CASSRPGAEVTEAFF. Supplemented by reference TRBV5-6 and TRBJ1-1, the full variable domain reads DAGVTQSPTHLIKTRGQQVTLRCSPKSGHDTVSWYQQALGQGPQFIFQYYEEEERQRGNFPDRFSGHQFPNYSSELNVNALLLGDSALYLCASSRPGAEVTEAFFGQGTRLTVV.

The CDR3 nucleotides are TGTGCCAGCAGCCCTCAGACCGGGGAGCTGTTTTTT. This codes for CASSPQTGELFF. V gene TRBV7-7 combines with J gene TRBJ2-2; D is undetermined. V shed 5 bases and J shed 5 bases, with 6 bases lying between them. This CDR3 comprises 12 residues. Looked up from germline, CDR1 is SSHAT and CDR2 is FNYEAQ (reference sequence).